A single sample gave rise to the 17 T cell receptor beta chains below, sequenced in a study of regulatory T cells in long-lasting Graves disease. Documented time point: newly diagnosed GD, antithyroid drugs for less than 3 months. RNA isolated from PBMCs was used to make the TCR library. Combining iRepertoire HTBI primers with Arm-PCR of CDR3 regions, the authors built TCR beta libraries. TCRdb redid the calling of the multiplex PCR reads with MiXCR, one entry per CDR3 protein. The sample lists 250,000 or so distinct CDR3 sequences, around 20% occurring once. The specimen was peripheral blood mononuclear cells (PBMCs), collected at new diagnosis, from a patient treated with antithyroid drugs. These receptors all come from a female donor with Graves disease.

Points on this clonotype: A much larger clone differs by one base, so this may be a read error. This chain connects TRBV6-2 or TRBV6-3 to TRBJ2-1, with TRBD2 as a possible D gene (5 bases). The CDR3 contains 14 residues. CDR1 is MNHEY, CDR2 SVGEGT, per germline. Here the CDR3 reads CASSPTAGNHEQLF. The CDR3 DNA reads TGTGCCAGCAGTCCCACGGCCGGGAACCATGAGCAGCTCTTC.

To note about this clonotype: A read error likely explains this, since a far larger clone differs by one base. V usage is TRBV11-2 and J usage is TRBJ2-5; TRBD1 agrees at 7 bases. The CDR3 is 13 residues long. Germline V gene lookup returns CDR1 SGHAT and CDR2 FQNNGV. The CDR3, as DNA: TGCGCCAGCAGCAGCACAGGGGTGGAGGCCCAGTACTTC. It translates to CASSSTGVEAQYF.

This clonotype has a count of ten or more. The chain carries TRBV24-1 and TRBJ2-2, with TRBD1 matching over 8 bases. Trimming cost V 4 bases and J 8 bases; bases outside gene matches: 5. Germline CDR1 reads KGHDR; CDR2 reads SFDVKD. The CDR3 has 14 amino acids. The CDR3 DNA follows: TGTGCCACCAGTGAGCCAGGGGGCAAGGGGGAGCTGTTTTTT. Its protein is CATSEPGGKGELFF.

This clonotype was seen repeatedly, ten times or more. V and J are TRBV6-1 and TRBJ1-1; D perhaps matches TRBD1 (6 bases). The CDR3 contains 13 residues. The germline V gene has CDR1 MNHNS and CDR2 SASEGT. The germline V and J ends were trimmed by 6 bases and 3 bases, with 11 bases remaining between them. DNA of the CDR3: TGTGCCAGCAGGGTGGACAGCTACACTGAAGCTTTCTTT. Translating gives CASRVDSYTEAFF.

This clonotype was recorded a few times. The chain carries TRBV9 and TRBJ2-1; 7 nucleotides agree with TRBD1. This CDR3 spans 15 amino acids. Per germline, CDR1 SGDLS and CDR2 YYNGEE. V shed 4 bases, J shed 1 base, and the junction held 5 bases outside the gene matches. The CDR3 coding sequence is TGTGCCAGCAGCATTGACAGGGCTTCCTACAATGAGCAGTTCTTC. This translates into CASSIDRASYNEQFF.

This clonotype was seen at least ten times. At one end, the junction sequence differs from germline, possibly due to a read error. The chain couples TRBV20-1 to TRBJ2-7; D possibly matches TRBD1 or TRBD2 (5 bases each). The CDR3 covers 16 residues. The germline V gene has CDR1 DFQATT and CDR2 SNEGSKA (reference sequence). DNA of the CDR3: TGCAGTGCCAGAGATATTTCGGGGACGGAAACCTACGAGCAGTACTTC. This encodes CSARDISGTETYEQYF.

This clonotype was found many times. DNA of the CDR3: TGCAGTGCTAGGGAAGGCCCGGAAATCTCCTACAATGAGCAGTTCTTC. Amino acids: CSAREGPEISYNEQFF. V is TRBV20-1 and J is TRBJ2-1; no definite D call. Germline CDR1 DFQATT, CDR2 SNEGSKA (reference sequence). The V and J ends lost 3 bases and 0 bases respectively, with 15 bases between them. The CDR3 is 16 amino acids.

The sample holds many counts of this clonotype. The J gene is TRBJ2-3, the V gene TRBV3-1, with 9 nucleotides matching TRBD2. Unmatched junction bases numbered 5, after V lost 0 bases and J lost 4 bases. The CDR3 sequence is 16 residues long. The germline V gene encodes CDR1 LGHDT and CDR2 YNNKEL (reference sequence). CDR3 in amino acids: CASSQEIAGAADTQYF. CDR3 in DNA: TGTGCCAGCAGCCAAGAAATAGCGGGAGCGGCAGATACGCAGTATTTT.

This clonotype was detected ten times or more. The chain employs TRBV7-3 and TRBJ2-3, with unresolved D. Deletions cut 3 bases from V and 0 bases from J, with 10 bases between. The CDR3 is 15 amino acids. Germline values: CDR1 SGHTA, CDR2 FQGTGA. The CDR3 here is CASSLNGPSTDTQYF. CDR3 nucleotides: TGTGCCAGCAGCTTGAACGGGCCTAGCACAGATACGCAGTATTTT.

This clonotype has at least ten counts. The chain combines TRBV20-1 with TRBJ1-2, with D unresolved. Between the trimmed V and J ends, which lost 3 bases and 4 bases, there was a span of 12 bases. CDR1 and CDR2 from the germline V gene are DFQATT and SNEGSKA (reference sequence). The CDR3 loop spans 13 amino acids. The CDR3 DNA sequence: TGCAGTGCTAGTAAGCCCCTCTTCTATGGCTACACCTTC. Its protein product is CSASKPLFYGYTF.

In this sample, this clonotype turned up many times. This chain uses TRBV20-1 with TRBJ2-7; possibly TRBD1 for D (6 bases). The CDR3 totals 15 residues. V dropped 5 bases and J dropped 2 bases, with 19 bases sitting between them. The germline V gene has CDR1 DFQATT and CDR2 SNEGSKA (reference sequence). The CDR3 is CSARFPGQFPYEQYF. The CDR3 DNA sequence: TGCAGTGCTCGATTCCCGGGACAATTTCCCTACGAGCAGTACTTC.

This clonotype was counted ten times or more. The rearrangement joins TRBV6-5 to TRBJ1-2; TRBD1 agrees at 7 bases. Unmatched junction bases numbered 6, after V lost 0 bases and J lost 5 bases. Germline V CDR1 and CDR2: MNHEY, SVGAGI. This CDR3 comprises 15 residues. CDR3 residues: CASSYSGQGGYGYTF. CDR3 sequence (DNA): TGTGCCAGCAGTTACTCAGGGCAGGGGGGTTATGGCTACACCTTC.

This clonotype has a count of ten or more. J is TRBJ2-5 and V is TRBV28; TRBD2 matches at 9 bases. The CDR3 is 16 amino acids. Germline V lookup: CDR1 MDHEN, CDR2 SYDVKM. J lost 0 bases, V lost 1 base, and 3 bases had no gene match. CDR3 amino acids: CASSLSAGGHQETQYF. In DNA, the CDR3 is TGTGCCAGCAGTTTATCGGCGGGGGGGCACCAAGAGACCCAGTACTTC.

This clonotype was counted a single time. The V gene is TRBV2, the J gene TRBJ1-2; 10 nucleotides match TRBD1. Germline assignment: CDR1 SNHLY and CDR2 FYNNEI. This CDR3 has 15 residues. V shed 6 bases, J shed 2 bases, and the junction held 6 bases outside the gene matches. The CDR3 DNA reads TGTGCCAGCAGCCCCGGGGACAGGGGAAACTATGGCTACACCTTC. It yields the protein CASSPGDRGNYGYTF.

This clonotype was found many times. The genes are TRBV20-1 and TRBJ2-5; possibly TRBD1 for D (6 bases). The germline CDR1 and CDR2 sequences are DFQATT and SNEGSKA (reference sequence). The V gene lost 5 bases and the J gene lost 4 bases, with 14 bases spanning the gap. This CDR3 contains 13 residues. This chain's CDR3 is CSAPAKGGETQYF. CDR3 nucleotide sequence: TGCAGTGCTCCGGCCAAAGGGGGAGAGACCCAGTACTTC.

This clonotype was observed many times. The rearrangement joins TRBV19 to TRBJ1-2; possibly TRBD1 for D (5 bases). Germline-derived CDR1 and CDR2 are LNHDA and SQIVND (reference sequence). The length of the CDR3 is 13 residues. Trimming took 5 bases from V and 6 from J, leaving 13 bases between them. The CDR3 nucleotides are TGTGCCAGTAGTTCGGGGGGATATGATGGCTACACCTTC. Protein product: CASSSGGYDGYTF.

This clonotype was picked up many times. CDR3 loop: CASSFYMGGPFF. For the CDR3, the DNA is TGTGCCAGCAGTTTTTATATGGGGGGGCCGTTCTTC. V usage is TRBV12-3 or TRBV12-4 and J usage is TRBJ2-1, with D possibly TRBD2 on 7 matching bases. The CDR3 is 12 residues long. Trimming cost V 3 bases and J 15 bases, with 15 bases left between them.